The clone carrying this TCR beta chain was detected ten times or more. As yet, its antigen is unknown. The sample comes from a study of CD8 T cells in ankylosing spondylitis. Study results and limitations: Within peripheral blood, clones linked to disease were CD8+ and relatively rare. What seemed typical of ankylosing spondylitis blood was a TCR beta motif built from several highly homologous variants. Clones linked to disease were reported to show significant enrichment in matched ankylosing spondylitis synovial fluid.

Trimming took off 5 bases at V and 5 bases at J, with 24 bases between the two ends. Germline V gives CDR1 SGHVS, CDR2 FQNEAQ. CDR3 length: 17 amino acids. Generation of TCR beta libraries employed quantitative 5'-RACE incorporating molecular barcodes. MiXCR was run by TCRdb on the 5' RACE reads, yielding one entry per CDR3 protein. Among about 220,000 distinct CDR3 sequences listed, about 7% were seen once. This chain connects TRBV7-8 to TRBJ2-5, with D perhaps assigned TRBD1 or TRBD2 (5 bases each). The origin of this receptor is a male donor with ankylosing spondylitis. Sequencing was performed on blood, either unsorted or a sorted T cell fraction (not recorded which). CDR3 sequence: CASSPNPGYGVAETQYF. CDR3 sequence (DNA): TGTGCCAGCAGCCCCAACCCAGGGTACGGGGTGGCGGAGACCCAGTACTTC.